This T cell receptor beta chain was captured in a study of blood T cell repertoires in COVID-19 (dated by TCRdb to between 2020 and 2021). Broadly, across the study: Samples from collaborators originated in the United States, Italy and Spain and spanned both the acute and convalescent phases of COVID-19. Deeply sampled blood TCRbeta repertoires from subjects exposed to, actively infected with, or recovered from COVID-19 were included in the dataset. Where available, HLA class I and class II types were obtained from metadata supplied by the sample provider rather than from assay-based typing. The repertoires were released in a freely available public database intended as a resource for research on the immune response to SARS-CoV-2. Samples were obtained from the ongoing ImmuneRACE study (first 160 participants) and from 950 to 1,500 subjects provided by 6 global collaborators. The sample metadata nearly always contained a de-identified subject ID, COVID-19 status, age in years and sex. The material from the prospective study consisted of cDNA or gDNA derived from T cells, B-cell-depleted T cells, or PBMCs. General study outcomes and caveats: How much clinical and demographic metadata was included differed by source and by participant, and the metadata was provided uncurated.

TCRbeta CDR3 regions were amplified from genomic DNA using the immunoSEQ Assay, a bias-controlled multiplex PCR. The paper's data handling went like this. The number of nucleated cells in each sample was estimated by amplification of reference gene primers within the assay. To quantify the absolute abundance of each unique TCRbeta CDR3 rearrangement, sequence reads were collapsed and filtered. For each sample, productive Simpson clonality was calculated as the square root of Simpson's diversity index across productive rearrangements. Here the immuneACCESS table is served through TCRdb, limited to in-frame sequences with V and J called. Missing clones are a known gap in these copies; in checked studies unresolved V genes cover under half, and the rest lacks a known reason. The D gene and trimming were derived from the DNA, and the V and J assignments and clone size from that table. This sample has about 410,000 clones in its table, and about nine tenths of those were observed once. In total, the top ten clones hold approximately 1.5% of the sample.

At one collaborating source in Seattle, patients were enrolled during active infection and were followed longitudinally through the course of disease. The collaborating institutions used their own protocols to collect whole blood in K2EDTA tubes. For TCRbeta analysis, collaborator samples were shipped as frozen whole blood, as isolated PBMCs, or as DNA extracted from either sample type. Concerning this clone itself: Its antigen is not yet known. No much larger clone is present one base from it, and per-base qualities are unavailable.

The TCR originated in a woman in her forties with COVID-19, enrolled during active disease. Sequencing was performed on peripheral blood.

The nucleotide sequence is TGTGCCAGCAGCTCGGGGACAGGGGAGGCCACTGAAGCTTTCTTT. Its protein product is CASSSGTGEATEAFF. The V and J segments used are TRBV7-9 and TRBJ1-1; 10 bases in the middle match TRBD1. Trimmed from V: 4 bases; trimmed from J: 4 bases; junction bases lacking a gene match: 6. The CDR3 runs 15 residues from the cysteine to the phenylalanine. The CDR3 DNA has 45 bases and is translated from base 1. CDR1 and CDR2 were assigned from the germline V gene (reference sequence) as SEHNR and FQNEAQ.